Following are 22 T cell receptor beta chains from one sample sequenced in a study of T cell changes during pregnancy in multiple sclerosis. This table comes from immunoSEQ multiplex PCR, and its TCRdb copy is limited to in-frame clones, with some not included. The data contain 50,000 to 55,000 clones, about nine tenths of them seen just once; the ten biggest clones take up around 0.5%. The sample was CD4+ T cells from peripheral blood mononuclear cells, taken in the third trimester of pregnancy. These receptors originate from a female donor with multiple sclerosis, enrolled in a pregnancy study.

CDR3 amino acids: CATSREHRTLSGVDPETQYF. The CDR3 DNA reads as TGTGCCACCAGCAGAGAACACAGAACTCTAAGCGGGGTTGATCCGGAGACCCAGTACTTC. V is TRBV15 and J is TRBJ2-5; 7 bases match TRBD2. This CDR3 contains 20 residues. Germline CDR1 reads LNHNV; CDR2 reads YYDKDF (reference sequence). V shed 0 bases, J shed 5 bases, and the junction held 21 bases outside the gene matches. Filled out from reference TRBV15 and TRBJ2-5, the complete variable domain reads DAMVIQNPRYQVTQFGKPVTLSCSQTLNHNVMYWYQQKSSQAPKLLFHYYDKDFNNEADTPDNFQSRRPNTSFCFLDIRSPGLGDTAMYLCATSREHRTLSGVDPETQYFGPGTRLLVL.

The V gene is TRBV6-6, the J gene TRBJ1-2; D gene ambiguous. Germline loops: CDR1 MNHNY, CDR2 SVGAGI (reference sequence). The CDR3 totals 15 residues. Trimming pared 7 bases from V and 5 bases from J, leaving 20 bases between. CDR3 region: CASTQTGGIRYGYTF. CDR3 in DNA: TGTGCCAGCACCCAAACCGGAGGCATTCGATATGGCTACACCTTC.

The chain employs TRBV7-2 and TRBJ2-5; 9 positions agree with TRBD1. Germline-derived CDR1 and CDR2 are SGHTA and FQGNSA. The CDR3 spans 15 residues. The junction had 4 bases not matched to a gene; V was cut back by 1 base and J by 4 bases. DNA for the CDR3: TGTGCCAGCAGCTTAGAGTGGACAGGGGTAGAGACCCAGTACTTC. It is translated as CASSLEWTGVETQYF.

The CDR3 DNA sequence: TGCAGTGCGCGGACAGTCGCTGAAGCTTTCTTT. Amino acids: CSARTVAEAFF. V is TRBV20-1 and J is TRBJ1-1; tentative D call: TRBD1 (6 bases). With 6 bases removed from V and 6 bases from J, the gap between germline ends came to 11 bases. CDR3 size: 11 residues. Germline CDR1 and CDR2: DFQATT and SNEGSKA (reference sequence).

V is TRBV6-1 and J is TRBJ2-1, with 14 positions matching TRBD2. The germline V gene encodes CDR1 MNHNS and CDR2 SASEGT. The CDR3 is made up of 15 amino acids. The trim removed 5 bases at V and 9 bases at J, leaving 6 bases unmatched. Here the CDR3 reads CASSPTSGGATEQFF. The CDR3 nucleotides read TGTGCCAGCAGTCCGACTAGCGGGGGGGCCACTGAGCAGTTCTTC.

J is TRBJ2-7 and V is TRBV10-3; D is undetermined. CDR1 ENHRY and CDR2 SYGVKD come from the germline V gene. Trimming stripped 2 bases from V and 6 bases from J, with 14 bases between. The CDR3 sequence is 14 residues long. CDR3 in DNA: TGTGCCATCAGTGAGGGTGCACCTTCGAGCGAGCAGTACTTC. Amino acid sequence: CAISEGAPSSEQYF.

This chain uses TRBV2 with TRBJ1-5, with 11 bases identical to TRBD1. Trimming cost V 3 bases and J 6 bases; bases outside gene matches: 4. CDR1 and CDR2 (germline): SNHLY, FYNNEI. The length of the CDR3 is 15 residues. The CDR3 spells CASSDGTGGLQPQHF. CDR3 in DNA: TGTGCCAGCAGTGACGGGACAGGGGGTCTTCAGCCCCAGCATTTT.

The rearrangement joins TRBV5-6 to TRBJ1-5, with 9 bases that match TRBD1. The CDR3 is 14 amino acids. CDR1 SGHDT and CDR2 YYEEEE come from the germline V gene. Unmatched junction bases numbered 7, after V lost 2 bases and J lost 10 bases. The CDR3 is CASSFGQGPDPQHF. The DNA of the CDR3 is TGTGCCAGCAGCTTTGGACAGGGGCCAGACCCCCAGCATTTT.

This clone has just a few counts. The V call is TRBV6-4, the J call TRBJ1-1; D is unresolved. Germline V CDR1 and CDR2: MRHNA, SNTAGT. The CDR3 is 13 amino acids. Trimming took off 1 base at V and 5 bases at J, with 8 bases between the two ends. The DNA of the CDR3 is TGTGCCAGCAGTGACTACCCAGGAACTGAAGCTTTCTTT. Translation gives CASSDYPGTEAFF.

This chain links TRBV5-1 with TRBJ1-2, with D hard to call. This CDR3 has 14 amino acids. V was cut by 0 bases and J by 4 bases, with 10 bases left in between. Germline lookup yields CDR1 SGHRS and CDR2 YFSETQ. CDR3 in DNA: TGCGCCAGCAGCTTGGATGGAGGCACCTATGGCTACACCTTC. Encoded protein: CASSLDGGTYGYTF.

This clone was found a few times. The chain is built from TRBV5-1 and TRBJ2-2; no clear D. From germline, CDR1 is SGHRS and CDR2 YFSETQ. V dropped 4 bases and J dropped 2 bases, with 3 bases sitting between them. The CDR3 has 12 residues. In DNA, the CDR3 is TGCGCCAGCAGCCAAAACACCGGGGAGCTGTTTTTT. Protein sequence: CASSQNTGELFF. The full variable domain, completed using reference TRBV5-1 and TRBJ2-2, is KAGVTQTPRYLIKTRGQQVTLSCSPISGHRSVSWYQQTPGQGLQFLFEYFSETQRNKGNFPGRFSGRQFSNSRSEMNVSTLELGDSALYLCASSQNTGELFFGEGSRLTVL.

V gene TRBV9 combines with J gene TRBJ1-4; 7 bases line up with TRBD1. The length of the CDR3 is 15 residues. The germline gives CDR1 SGDLS, CDR2 YYNGEE. V was clipped by 3 bases and J by 8 bases; unmatched bases: 10. CDR3 loop: CASSGTGEVWEKLFF. Here the CDR3 DNA reads TGTGCCAGCAGCGGTACAGGGGAAGTCTGGGAAAAACTGTTTTTT.

The rearrangement joins TRBV7-2 to TRBJ1-3, with D maybe TRBD1 (5 bases). V was pared by 6 bases and J by 4 bases, with 16 bases between. This CDR3 region has 15 residues. Germline values: CDR1 SGHTA, CDR2 FQGNSA. The CDR3: CASRPGGKRGNTIYF. CDR3 DNA sequence: TGTGCCAGCAGACCGGGGGGGAAAAGGGGAAACACCATATATTTT.

The chain joins TRBV6-6 to TRBJ1-2; weak D call: TRBD1 (6 bases). The CDR3 covers 14 residues. Germline V gene data show CDR1 as MNHNY and CDR2 as SVGAGI (reference sequence). V was clipped by 6 bases and J by 4 bases, with 15 bases between them. The CDR3 here is CASSQPTGFYGYTF. As DNA, the CDR3 is TGTGCCAGCAGCCAACCGACAGGATTCTATGGCTACACCTTC.

DNA for the CDR3: TGTGCCAGTAGTTGGACAGGGGCTGAAGCTTTCTTT. Translated, it gives CASSWTGAEAFF. V is TRBV19 and J is TRBJ1-1, with 9 bases matching TRBD1. J was trimmed by 6 bases and V by 5 bases; bases with no gene match: 1. The CDR3 contains 12 residues. CDR1 is LNHDA and CDR2 is SQIVND in the germline V gene (reference sequence). Using reference TRBV19 and TRBJ1-1 for the parts outside the CDR3, the full variable domain is DGGITQSPKYLFRKEGQNVTLSCEQNLNHDAMYWYRQDPGQGLRLIYYSQIVNDFQKGDIAEGYSVSREKKESFPLTVTSAQKNPTAFYLCASSWTGAEAFFGQGTRLTVV.

This chain joins TRBV18 and TRBJ2-1, with D unresolved. Germline-derived CDR1 and CDR2 are KGHSH and LQKENI. Between the trimmed V and J ends, which lost 5 bases and 8 bases, there was a span of 10 bases. This CDR3 has 12 amino acids. The CDR3 sequence is CASSEPRHEQFF. Written as DNA, the CDR3 is TGTGCCAGCTCAGAGCCTAGGCATGAGCAGTTCTTC.

The chain recombines TRBV7-6 with TRBJ1-5; D is unresolved. The CDR3 length is 14 residues. The V end was cut by 4 bases, the J end by 0 bases, with 7 bases between. The V gene's germline CDR1 is SGHVS and CDR2 FNYEAQ. The CDR3 spells CASSSSGSNQPQHF. In nucleotides, the CDR3 is TGTGCCAGCAGCTCATCCGGTAGCAATCAGCCCCAGCATTTT. Variable domain in full (rest from reference TRBV7-6 and TRBJ1-5): GAGVSQSPRYKVTKRGQDVALRCDPISGHVSLYWYRQALGQGPEFLTYFNYEAQQDKSGLPNDRFSAERPEGSISTLTIQRTEQRDSAMYRCASSSSGSNQPQHFGDGTRLSIL.

The rearrangement links TRBV19 to TRBJ1-2; 7 nucleotides line up with TRBD1. CDR1 is LNHDA and CDR2 is SQIVND in the germline V gene (reference sequence). Unmatched junction bases numbered 17, after V lost 11 bases and J lost 2 bases. There are 16 residues in the CDR3. The CDR3 loop reads CAANKGARNGNYGYTF. CDR3 in DNA: TGTGCCGCCAACAAGGGGGCGCGGAATGGCAACTATGGCTACACCTTC.

The CDR3 nucleotides are TGTGCCAGCAGTTTTCGGTTGTTTACCATCACAGATACGCAGTATTTT. Protein: CASSFRLFTITDTQYF. The chain combines TRBV27 with TRBJ2-3; no firm D call. The ends were cut back, 3 bases at V and 2 bases at J, with 15 bases in the middle. The V gene's germline CDR1 is MNHEY and CDR2 SMNVEV (reference sequence). The CDR3 totals 16 residues.

The chain joins TRBV18 to TRBJ1-3, with 10 bases that match TRBD1. Germline values: CDR1 KGHSH, CDR2 LQKENI. J gave up 2 bases and V 6 bases, and 4 bases lay outside the gene matches. This CDR3 region has 15 residues. The CDR3 DNA reads as TGTGCCAGCTCCCCAGGACAGGGGGCTGGAAACACCATATATTTT. As protein: CASSPGQGAGNTIYF.

V and J are TRBV5-1 and TRBJ2-3; 8 bases agree with TRBD2. The germline V gene encodes CDR1 SGHRS and CDR2 YFSETQ. V shed 0 bases and J 2 bases; nucleotides not matched to a gene: 11. This CDR3 is built from 18 residues. The CDR3, as DNA: TGCGCCAGCAGCTTGGGGGCGGGCGGGGGGCACCTCACAGATACGCAGTATTTT. Translated: CASSLGAGGGHLTDTQYF.

The gene calls are TRBV7-3 and TRBJ2-1; 9 nucleotides align to TRBD1. This CDR3 is built from 14 residues. J gave up 5 bases and V 4 bases, and 3 bases lay outside the gene matches. Looked up from germline, CDR1 is SGHTA and CDR2 is FQGTGA. For the CDR3, the DNA is TGTGCCAGCAGCTGGGGGACAGGGAACAATGAGCAGTTCTTC. It yields the protein CASSWGTGNNEQFF.